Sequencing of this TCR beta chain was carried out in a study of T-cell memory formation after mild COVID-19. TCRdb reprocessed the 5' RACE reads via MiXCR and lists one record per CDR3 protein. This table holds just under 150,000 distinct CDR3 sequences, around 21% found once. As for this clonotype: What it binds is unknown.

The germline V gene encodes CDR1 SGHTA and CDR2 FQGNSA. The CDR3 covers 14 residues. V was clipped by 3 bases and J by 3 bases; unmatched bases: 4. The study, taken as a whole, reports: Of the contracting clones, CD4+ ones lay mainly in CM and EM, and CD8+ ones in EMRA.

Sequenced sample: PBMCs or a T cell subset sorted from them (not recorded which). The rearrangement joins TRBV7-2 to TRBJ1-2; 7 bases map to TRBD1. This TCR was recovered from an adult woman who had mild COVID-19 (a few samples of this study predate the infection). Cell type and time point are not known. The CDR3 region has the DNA TGTGCCAGCAGCTTGACCGGGACAGACTATGGCTACACCTTC. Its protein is CASSLTGTDYGYTF.